Presented here are 6 T cell receptor beta chains from one specimen sequenced in a study. From the 5' RACE reads, TCRdb called clonotypes with MiXCR, one entry per CDR3 protein. This sample has around 57,000 distinct CDR3 sequences; more than 25% occur once, and the top ten carry 3% to 4%. The material sequenced was tumor-infiltrating memory CD4+ T cells sorted from the breast tumor. Subset given: memory CD4+ T cells, CD4+CD45RO+CD25-. Every receptor here comes from a female donor with breast cancer.

A remark on this clonotype: One end of the junction is discordant with germline, which a read error may explain. This chain uses TRBV7-3 with TRBJ2-1, with 11 bases matching TRBD2. In germline, CDR1 is SGHTA, CDR2 FQGTGA. The CDR3 is made up of 15 amino acids. The CDR3 region has the DNA TGTGCCAGCAGCCCAATTGGGACTAGCGGCAATGAGCAGCTCTTC. Its translation is CASSPIGTSGNEQLF.

The CDR3 loop is CASSVLAGGGEQFF. The CDR3 bases are TGTGCCAGCAGTGTACTAGCGGGAGGAGGGGAGCAGTTCTTC. The V and J genes are TRBV2 and TRBJ2-1; TRBD2 agrees at 12 bases. The CDR3 runs to 14 residues. Germline-derived CDR1 and CDR2 are SNHLY and FYNNEI. J lost 10 bases, V lost 4 bases, and 5 bases had no gene match.

This clonotype was recorded a few times. This sequence joins TRBV6-1 and TRBJ1-6, with D possibly being TRBD1 (5 bases). CDR1 is MNHNS and CDR2 is SASEGT in the germline V gene. This CDR3 is built from 13 residues. Trimming stripped 8 bases from V and 8 bases from J, with 13 bases between. In DNA, the CDR3 is TGTGCCAGCGCACAGCTGGGGCATTCACCCCTCCACTTT. It codes for CASAQLGHSPLHF.

The chain couples TRBV28 to TRBJ1-3; weak D call: TRBD1 (6 bases). V gave up 6 bases and J gave up 1 base, with 13 bases separating them. This CDR3 has 15 amino acids. Germline V CDR1 and CDR2: MDHEN, SYDVKM. CDR3 sequence: CASRNWDISGNTIYF. CDR3 sequence (DNA): TGTGCCAGCAGGAACTGGGACATATCTGGAAACACCATATATTTT.

The chain recombines TRBV5-5 with TRBJ2-5; TRBD1 is a possible D gene (6 bases). The CDR3 consists of 15 residues. Per the germline V gene, CDR1 is SGHKS and CDR2 is YYEKEE (reference sequence). The CDR3 protein is CATSFRTATQETQYF. The CDR3 nucleotides are TGTGCTACCAGCTTTAGGACAGCTACACAAGAGACCCAGTACTTC.

In this sample, this clonotype turned up many times. The gene calls are TRBV5-1 and TRBJ2-1; D is perhaps TRBD2 (5 bases). This CDR3 contains 15 residues. Trimming stripped 0 bases from V and 1 base from J, with 8 bases between. Germline lookup yields CDR1 SGHRS and CDR2 YFSETQ. The CDR3 sequence: CASSLEGASYNEQFF. CDR3 nucleotide sequence: TGCGCCAGCAGCTTGGAGGGAGCTTCCTACAATGAGCAGTTCTTC. The full variable domain, in which reference TRBV5-1 and TRBJ2-1 provide the parts outside the CDR3, is KAGVTQTPRYLIKTRGQQVTLSCSPISGHRSVSWYQQTPGQGLQFLFEYFSETQRNKGNFPGRFSGRQFSNSRSEMNVSTLELGDSALYLCASSLEGASYNEQFFGPGTRLTVL.